These 24 T cell receptor beta chains originate from one sample sequenced in a study of T cell responses to AZD1222 COVID-19 vaccine. The data were produced by immunoSEQ multiplex PCR, yet TCRdb's version contains in-frame clones alone and is incomplete. The sample lists about 81,000 clones, roughly 88% seen once, with roughly 3.1% in the top ten. Specimen: peripheral blood, collected 28 days after the second AZD1222 dose. Receptor source: an adult who received the AZD1222 COVID-19 vaccine.

The chain couples TRBV7-6 to TRBJ2-7, with 8 bases identical to TRBD1. Germline loops: CDR1 SGHVS, CDR2 FNYEAQ. The CDR3 runs to 16 residues. V lost 1 base to trimming and J lost 0 bases; unmatched junction nucleotides: 5. Here the CDR3 reads CASSLETGVISYEQYF. As DNA, the CDR3 is TGTGCCAGCAGCTTAGAGACAGGGGTAATCTCCTACGAGCAGTACTTC.

The chain employs TRBV7-9 and TRBJ1-3; D is undetermined. This CDR3 region has 14 residues. Germline CDR1 and CDR2: SEHNR and FQNEAQ (reference sequence). Trimming cost V 1 base and J 4 bases, with 8 bases left between them. Written as DNA, the CDR3 is TGTGCCAGCAGCTTAGGCAGTGAGGGAAACACCATATATTTT. Protein: CASSLGSEGNTIYF.

The chain has TRBV12-5 and TRBJ2-3, with TRBD2 matching 9 bases. V was pared by 8 bases and J by 2 bases, with 17 bases of the junction left unmatched. In germline, CDR1 is LGHNT, CDR2 FRNRAP. The CDR3 spans 18 residues. The CDR3 sequence: CASNLERGDRRPTDTQYF. CDR3 sequence (DNA): TGTGCTAGTAACCTCGAGCGGGGGGACCGCCGGCCCACAGATACGCAGTATTTT.

The chain has TRBV6-5 and TRBJ2-6; D not resolved. The V gene's germline CDR1 is MNHEY and CDR2 SVGAGI. The CDR3 sequence is 15 residues long. Trimming removed 9 bases at V and 0 bases at J, with 12 bases between. CDR3 sequence: CASLRSSSGANVLTF. The CDR3 DNA sequence: TGTGCCAGTCTAAGATCAAGCTCTGGGGCCAACGTCCTGACTTTC.

V and J are TRBV7-2 and TRBJ2-3; 9 bases line up with TRBD2. CDR3 length: 15 residues. Germline V lookup: CDR1 SGHTA, CDR2 FQGNSA. The J segment lost 4 bases and the V segment lost 1 base, leaving 3 bases of the junction unmatched. CDR3 in amino acids: CASSLDLAGPDTQYF. The CDR3 coding sequence is TGTGCCAGCAGCTTAGATCTAGCGGGACCAGATACGCAGTATTTT.

V usage is TRBV7-9 and J usage is TRBJ1-6; D is uncertain. Germline-derived CDR1 and CDR2 are SEHNR and FQNEAQ (reference sequence). The CDR3 sequence is 13 residues long. V dropped 2 bases and J dropped 8 bases, with 7 bases sitting between them. The CDR3 nucleotides are TGTGCCAGCAGCTTAACGAGGGATTCACCCCTCCACTTT. Amino acids: CASSLTRDSPLHF.

The chain couples TRBV7-3 to TRBJ1-3; 8 bases align to TRBD1. The CDR3 covers 14 residues. Germline CDR1 is SGHTA and CDR2 is FQGTGA. V lost 5 bases to trimming and J lost 3 bases; unmatched junction nucleotides: 3. The CDR3 reads CASSPGGYGNTIYF. For the CDR3, the DNA is TGTGCCAGCAGCCCAGGGGGCTATGGAAACACCATATATTTT.

This clone showed up just a few times. The genes are TRBV30 and TRBJ1-2; a weak D match, TRBD1 (6 bases). CDR1 is GTSNPN, CDR2 SVGIG, per germline (reference sequence). The CDR3 extends over 13 amino acids. V lost 2 bases and J 8 bases, leaving 15 bases between the germline ends. CDR3 nucleotide sequence: TGTGCCTGGAGTAAAGAACAGGGAGAAGGCTACACCTTC. It encodes CAWSKEQGEGYTF.

For the CDR3, the DNA is TGTGCCAGCAGCTTAACCCCCAGACAGGGCTACGAGCAGTACTTC. As protein: CASSLTPRQGYEQYF. The chain is built from TRBV7-2 and TRBJ2-7, with 7 bases lining up with TRBD1. The CDR3 loop spans 15 amino acids. The germline V gene has CDR1 SGHTA and CDR2 FQGNSA. V lost 2 bases and J lost 3; bases outside the gene matches: 7.

The chain has TRBV6-5 and TRBJ1-2; D unresolved. The V gene's germline CDR1 is MNHEY and CDR2 SVGAGI. There are 14 residues in the CDR3. V lost 6 bases to trimming and J lost 4 bases, with 15 bases between them. CDR3 sequence reads: CASSATRSLYGYTF. DNA of the CDR3: TGTGCCAGCAGCGCTACACGGAGCCTCTATGGCTACACCTTC.

The chain joins TRBV2 to TRBJ1-5; tentatively, D is TRBD1 (6 bases). V lost 2 bases to trimming and J lost 12 bases, with 17 bases between them. CDR1 and CDR2 (germline): SNHLY, FYNNEI. The CDR3 contains 14 residues. CDR3 DNA: TGTGCCAGCAGTGAACAGGGGTCCGGGGGAGACCAGCATTTT. This translates into CASSEQGSGGDQHF.

In the case of this clone: This may be a read error, as it is one base from a much larger clone. In the same sample, other DNA sequences code for this CDR3. The chain joins TRBV18 to TRBJ1-4; 9 nucleotides agree with TRBD1. Trimming cost V 2 bases and J 8 bases; bases outside gene matches: 3. Germline values: CDR1 KGHSH, CDR2 LQKENI. The CDR3 has 14 amino acids. CDR3 nucleotides: TGTGCCAGCTCACCAGGGACAGGGAGAGAAAAACTGTTTTTT. Its translation is CASSPGTGREKLFF. The whole variable domain, filled in from reference TRBV18 and TRBJ1-4, reads NAGVMQNPRHLVRRRGQEARLRCSPMKGHSHVYWYRQLPEEGLKFMVYLQKENIIDESGMPKERFSAEFPKEGPSILRIQQVVRGDSAAYFCASSPGTGREKLFFGSGTQLSVL.

This clone has only one observation. The chain joins TRBV5-6 to TRBJ2-5; 11 bases fit TRBD2. CDR3 length: 17 amino acids. J lost 7 bases, V lost 3 bases, and 14 bases had no gene match. The germline V gene encodes CDR1 SGHDT and CDR2 YYEEEE. As DNA, the CDR3 is TGTGCCAGCAGCTCCCGATATAGCGGGGGGGGCCGAGGGACCCAGTACTTC. Residues: CASSSRYSGGGRGTQYF.

The CDR3 is CASSSRGDTQYF. CDR3 sequence (DNA): TGTGCCAGCAGTAGCAGGGGAGATACGCAGTATTTT. The V and J genes are TRBV6-2 or TRBV6-3 and TRBJ2-3, with a weak D call TRBD1 (6 bases). Trimming removed 5 bases at V and 5 bases at J, with 8 bases between. Germline V lookup: CDR1 MNHEY, CDR2 SVGEGT. The CDR3 has 12 residues.

V is TRBV10-3 and J is TRBJ2-3, with D possibly TRBD2 on 5 matching bases. CDR1 and CDR2 (germline): ENHRY, SYGVKD. This CDR3 spans 15 amino acids. The V end was cut by 4 bases, the J end by 2 bases, with 13 bases between. The CDR3 here is CAISAGKVDTDTQYF. The CDR3 DNA reads TGTGCCATCAGTGCGGGAAAGGTGGACACAGATACGCAGTATTTT.

In this sample, this clone turned up once. The CDR3 here is CASRRQGTRETQYF. The CDR3 nucleotides are TGCGCCAGCAGAAGACAGGGGACAAGGGAGACCCAGTACTTC. The V gene is TRBV5-1, the J gene TRBJ2-5; 8 nucleotides align to TRBD1. The CDR3 length is 14 residues. J gave up 5 bases and V 5 bases, and 8 bases lay outside the gene matches. CDR1 is SGHRS, CDR2 YFSETQ, per germline.

The chain links TRBV27 to TRBJ1-1, with unresolved D. Trimming left V 4 bases short and J 3 bases short, with 9 bases between. Germline values: CDR1 MNHEY, CDR2 SMNVEV (reference sequence). This CDR3 spans 13 amino acids. The CDR3 here is CASSYPGYTEAFF. The CDR3 bases are TGTGCCAGCAGTTACCCTGGGTACACTGAAGCTTTCTTT.

V and J are TRBV28 and TRBJ1-4; 10 bases are a match to TRBD1. This CDR3 contains 15 residues. The ends lost 3 bases at V and 5 bases at J; junction bases unmatched: 3. Germline CDR1 reads MDHEN; CDR2 reads SYDVKM. This CDR3 reads CASSLLDRGNEKLFF. The CDR3 nucleotides read TGTGCCAGCAGTTTGCTGGACAGGGGGAATGAAAAACTGTTTTTT. The full variable domain, rest sourced from reference TRBV28 and TRBJ1-4, is DVKVTQSSRYLVKRTGEKVFLECVQDMDHENMFWYRQDPGLGLRLIYFSYDVKMKEKGDIPEGYSVSREKKERFSLILESASTNQTSMYLCASSLLDRGNEKLFFGSGTQLSVL.

In this sample, this clone is medium-sized (0.01 to 0.1%). This rearrangement joins TRBV6-4 to TRBJ2-3, with 10 positions matching TRBD2. The V segment lost 0 bases and the J segment 4 bases; nucleotides outside the gene matches: 1. CDR1 is MRHNA, CDR2 SNTAGT, per germline. The CDR3 spans 15 residues. The CDR3 bases are TGTGCCAGCAGTGACTCGAGCGGGGGGGCAGATACGCAGTATTTT. This codes for CASSDSSGGADTQYF.

The chain links TRBV19 to TRBJ1-1; D not resolved. Trimming removed 5 bases from V and 0 bases from J, with 7 bases in between. The CDR3 covers 13 residues. Germline V lookup: CDR1 LNHDA, CDR2 SQIVND (reference sequence). The CDR3 coding sequence is TGTGCCAGTAGTCCATACTTGAACACTGAAGCTTTCTTT. Its protein product is CASSPYLNTEAFF.

The V gene is TRBV5-1, the J gene TRBJ1-2, with D hard to call. V was clipped by 3 bases and J by 0 bases, with 18 bases between them. This CDR3 region has 17 residues. Germline CDR1 reads SGHRS; CDR2 reads YFSETQ. In DNA form, the CDR3 reads TGCGCCAGCAGCTCGAAGGACGGAAGATACTCTAACTATGGCTACACCTTC. Translating it yields CASSSKDGRYSNYGYTF.

This chain joins TRBV30 and TRBJ2-2, with a possible D match to TRBD2 (6 bases). The CDR3 totals 15 residues. V gave up 6 bases and J gave up 4 bases, with 18 bases separating them. In germline, CDR1 is GTSNPN, CDR2 SVGIG (reference sequence). CDR3 sequence: CACRDSPSGTGELFF. The CDR3, as DNA: TGTGCCTGCCGGGACTCCCCGTCTGGCACCGGGGAGCTGTTTTTT.

The chain combines TRBV30 with TRBJ1-4, with D unresolved. CDR1 and CDR2 from the germline V gene are GTSNPN and SVGIG (reference sequence). Deletions cut 4 bases from V and 6 bases from J, with 21 bases between. The CDR3 runs 16 residues. The CDR3 DNA follows: TGTGCCTGGAATGAAGAACGGACGCCGGGCTATGAAAAACTGTTTTTT. Amino acid sequence: CAWNEERTPGYEKLFF.

V and J are TRBV7-3 and TRBJ2-7; TRBD2 matches 8 bases. This CDR3 has 13 amino acids. V dropped 5 bases and J dropped 5; count of bases not matched to a gene: 5. The V gene's germline CDR1 is SGHTA and CDR2 FQGTGA. The CDR3 spells CASSPRRGDEQYF. The CDR3 DNA is TGTGCCAGCAGCCCACGGCGGGGGGACGAGCAGTACTTC.